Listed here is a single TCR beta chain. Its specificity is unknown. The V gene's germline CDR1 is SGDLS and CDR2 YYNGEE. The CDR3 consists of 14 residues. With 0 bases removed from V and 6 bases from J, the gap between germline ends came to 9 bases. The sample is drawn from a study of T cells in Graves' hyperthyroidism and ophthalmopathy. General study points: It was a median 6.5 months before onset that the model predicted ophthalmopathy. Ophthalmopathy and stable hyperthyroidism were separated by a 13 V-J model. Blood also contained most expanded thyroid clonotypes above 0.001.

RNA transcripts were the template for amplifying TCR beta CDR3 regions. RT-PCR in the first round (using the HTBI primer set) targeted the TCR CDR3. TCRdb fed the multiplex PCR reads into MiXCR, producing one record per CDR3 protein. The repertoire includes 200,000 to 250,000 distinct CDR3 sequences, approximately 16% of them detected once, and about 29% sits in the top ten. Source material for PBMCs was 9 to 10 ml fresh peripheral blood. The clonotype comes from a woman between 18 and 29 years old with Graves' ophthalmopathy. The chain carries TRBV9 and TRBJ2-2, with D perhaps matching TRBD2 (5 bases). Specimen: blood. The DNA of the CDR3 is TGTGCCAGCAGCGTAGCATGGGAGTCCGGGGAGCTGTTTTTT. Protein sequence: CASSVAWESGELFF.